The 19 T cell receptor beta chains below were found in one sample sequenced in a study of blood T cell repertoires in COVID-19. Sequencing used immunoSEQ multiplex PCR; TCRdb keeps in-frame clones, though not all of them. Of about 180,000 clones listed, roughly 87% were seen once; the top ten hold less than 1.5%. Sequenced sample: PBMCs or T cells enriched from blood (not recorded which). The receptor set was obtained from a human donor with acute COVID-19. The donor label of this sample is uncertain.

The CDR3, as DNA: TGTGCCAGCAGCCCTAGCACGGAGTGTTGTGGCTACACCTTC. Amino acids: CASSPSTECCGYTF. The V call is TRBV9, the J call TRBJ1-2; D is uncertain. CDR1 is SGDLS and CDR2 is YYNGEE in the germline V gene. CDR3 size: 14 residues. Trimming shortened V by 4 bases and J by 7 bases, and 17 bases separated the two germline ends.

J is TRBJ2-7 and V is TRBV5-4; 7 bases fit TRBD1. This CDR3 spans 15 amino acids. From germline, CDR1 is SGHNT and CDR2 YYREEE (reference sequence). Trimming took 0 bases from V and 3 from J; bases not matched to a gene: 6. Here the CDR3 DNA reads TGTGCCAGCAGCTTGGAGACAGGGTCGGGCTACGAGCAGTACTTC. As protein: CASSLETGSGYEQYF.

The chain carries TRBV28 and TRBJ2-2; the D is unclear. CDR1 MDHEN and CDR2 SYDVKM come from the germline V gene. CDR3 length: 17 amino acids. The V and J ends lost 6 bases and 2 bases respectively, with 19 bases between them. The CDR3 here is CASSPTPQLSNTGELFF. For the CDR3, the DNA is TGTGCCAGCAGCCCAACTCCACAGCTCTCAAACACCGGGGAGCTGTTTTTT.

The chain links TRBV4-1 to TRBJ2-3, with 9 positions matching TRBD1. With V trimmed by 1 base and J by 1 base, 6 bases remained unmatched. The CDR3 is 17 residues long. Germline CDR1 reads MGHRA; CDR2 reads YSYEKL. The CDR3 sequence is CASSQAGQGRGTDTQYF. Written as DNA, the CDR3 is TGCGCCAGCAGCCAAGCGGGACAGGGCCGGGGCACAGATACGCAGTATTTT.

For this clone: The sample contains more than one DNA sequence encoding this CDR3. The V call is TRBV12-3 or TRBV12-4, the J call TRBJ1-2, with D possibly being TRBD1 (6 bases). V was pared by 6 bases and J by 4 bases, with 12 bases between. This CDR3 is 13 amino acids long. The chain's CDR3 is CASSLQGSYGYTF. For the CDR3, the DNA is TGTGCCAGCAGCCTACAGGGATCCTATGGCTACACCTTC.

The chain employs TRBV9 and TRBJ2-1, with D perhaps matching TRBD2 (6 bases). From germline, CDR1 is SGDLS and CDR2 YYNGEE. The V end was cut by 3 bases, the J end by 5 bases, with 9 bases between. The CDR3 is 13 amino acids. The CDR3 spells CASSDAGNNEQFF. CDR3 nucleotides: TGTGCCAGCAGCGATGCGGGGAACAATGAGCAGTTCTTC.

A few counts support this clone. The gene calls are TRBV12-3 or TRBV12-4 and TRBJ1-3, with D hard to call. The ends were cut back, 3 bases at V and 4 bases at J, with 4 bases in the middle. The CDR3 is 12 amino acids. The CDR3 nucleotides are TGTGCCAGCAGTTTCGCGGGAAACACCATATATTTT. Translating it yields CASSFAGNTIYF.

The V and J genes are TRBV7-2 and TRBJ1-6, with TRBD1 matching over 8 bases. J gave up 9 bases and V 2 bases, and 3 bases lay outside the gene matches. The CDR3 is 14 residues long. Germline assignment: CDR1 SGHTA and CDR2 FQGNSA. CDR3 sequence (DNA): TGTGCCAGCAGCTTAAGCAGGGGGCTTTCACCCCTCCACTTT. Encoded protein: CASSLSRGLSPLHF.

The chain recombines TRBV7-9 with TRBJ2-3, with D possibly TRBD2 on 5 matching bases. Per germline, CDR1 SEHNR and CDR2 FQNEAQ (reference sequence). V was shortened by 4 bases and J by 2 bases, with 7 bases between the two germline ends. The CDR3 is 13 amino acids. The CDR3 coding sequence is TGTGCCAGCAGCTGGGGAGACACAGATACGCAGTATTTT. Its translation is CASSWGDTDTQYF.

The V call is TRBV5-4, the J call TRBJ2-3; 9 bases align to TRBD1. The V segment lost 4 bases and the J segment 4 bases; nucleotides outside the gene matches: 13. Germline lookup yields CDR1 SGHNT and CDR2 YYREEE (reference sequence). The CDR3 runs 17 residues. CDR3 sequence reads: CASSETQGAPRADTQYF. CDR3 nucleotide sequence: TGTGCCAGCAGCGAGACACAGGGGGCGCCCCGGGCAGATACGCAGTATTTT.

V is TRBV9 and J is TRBJ1-2; tentatively, D is TRBD1 (5 bases). Trimming took 4 bases from V and 2 from J, leaving 12 bases between them. CDR1 is SGDLS and CDR2 is YYNGEE in the germline V gene. There are 14 residues in the CDR3. The CDR3 here is CASSSSGSNYGYTF. In nucleotides, the CDR3 is TGTGCCAGCAGCTCCTCAGGGTCGAACTATGGCTACACCTTC. Filled out from reference TRBV9 and TRBJ1-2, the complete variable domain reads DSGVTQTPKHLITATGQRVTLRCSPRSGDLSVYWYQQSLDQGLQFLIQYYNGEERAKGNILERFSAQQFPDLHSELNLSSLELGDSALYFCASSSSGSNYGYTFGSGTRLTVV.

This chain uses TRBV5-1 with TRBJ2-1; D is undetermined. Germline CDR1 reads SGHRS; CDR2 reads YFSETQ. V was pared by 4 bases and J by 3 bases, with 17 bases between. The CDR3 loop spans 16 amino acids. The CDR3 DNA reads as TGCGCCAGCAGCCCCAGTGGGCACGGCCGCTACAATGAGCAGTTCTTC. Translated: CASSPSGHGRYNEQFF.

The chain has TRBV9 and TRBJ2-3; a weak D match, TRBD2 (6 bases). V lost 0 bases to trimming and J lost 4 bases, with 15 bases between them. Germline lookup yields CDR1 SGDLS and CDR2 YYNGEE. The CDR3 loop spans 16 amino acids. The CDR3 is CASSVDVAAGPDTQYF. DNA of the CDR3: TGTGCCAGCAGCGTAGACGTAGCGGCGGGGCCAGATACGCAGTATTTT.

The gene calls are TRBV9 and TRBJ2-1; TRBD2 aligns across 9 bases. This CDR3 contains 16 residues. Trimming at V came to 0 bases and at J to 4 bases, leaving 5 bases not matched to a gene. Germline assignment: CDR1 SGDLS and CDR2 YYNGEE. CDR3 bases: TGTGCCAGCAGCGTAGAAGCGCGGGGGGGGTACAATGAGCAGTTCTTC. Translated, it gives CASSVEARGGYNEQFF.

This chain joins TRBV4-2 and TRBJ2-1; TRBD2 matches 10 bases. V gave up 1 base and J gave up 4 bases; unmatched junction bases: 10. This CDR3 comprises 18 residues. Germline V gene lookup returns CDR1 LGHNA and CDR2 YNFKEQ. In DNA, the CDR3 is TGTGCCAGCAGCCAAGTCCTTAAACTAGCGGGGAAATACAATGAGCAGTTCTTC. Its translation: CASSQVLKLAGKYNEQFF.

The chain combines TRBV6-5 with TRBJ2-7; possible D gene TRBD1, 5 bases. CDR1 MNHEY and CDR2 SVGAGI come from the germline V gene. The length of the CDR3 is 15 residues. V dropped 6 bases and J dropped 2 bases, with 17 bases sitting between them. The CDR3 here is CASSLKLDSTYEQYF. DNA for the CDR3: TGTGCCAGCAGCCTTAAGCTCGACAGCACCTACGAGCAGTACTTC.

In nucleotides, the CDR3 is TGTGCCAGCAGCTTAGATTCACGGGTATCCCGGGGGGATGAGCAGTTCTTC. Protein sequence: CASSLDSRVSRGDEQFF. The rearrangement joins TRBV11-2 to TRBJ2-1; 7 bases align to TRBD2. With 0 bases clipped from V and 8 bases from J, the junction kept 13 bases outside the gene matches. Germline V gene data show CDR1 as SGHAT and CDR2 as FQNNGV. This CDR3 comprises 17 residues.

About this clone itself: This same CDR3 is encoded by further DNA sequences in the sample. The rearrangement uses TRBV7-2 and TRBJ2-5, with 10 bases aligning to TRBD1. This CDR3 spans 15 amino acids. Looked up from germline, CDR1 is SGHTA and CDR2 is FQGNSA. After removal of 5 bases from V and 2 bases from J, the junction contained 5 bases not matched to a gene. The CDR3 DNA reads TGTGCCAGCAGCGCCGACAGGGGGCGGCAAGAGACCCAGTACTTC. This codes for CASSADRGRQETQYF.

The V call is TRBV2, the J call TRBJ1-1; 8 bases align to TRBD1. Trimming took 8 bases from V and 3 from J; bases not matched to a gene: 2. CDR3 length equals 12 residues. The V gene's germline CDR1 is SNHLY and CDR2 FYNNEI. CDR3 coding DNA: TGTGCCAGCGACAGGGGTTACACTGAAGCTTTCTTT. Protein: CASDRGYTEAFF.